A selection of T cell receptor beta chains follows, all from one sample in a study of spatial heterogeneity in lung cancer. MiXCR, run by TCRdb on the 5' RACE reads, gives a single entry per CDR3 protein. The repertoire consists of almost 75,000 distinct CDR3 sequences, with 13% occurring once and the leading ten covering 6.5% to 7.5%. The sample in question was PBMCs, obtained at surgery. The receptors stem from a male donor with early-stage non-small cell lung cancer. Each CDR3 is given with its conserved first and last residue. The D gene is left open where the match is weak. Size values are once, few and many counts, or a class for expanded clones, and some rows have none.

- | TRBJ1-5 | TRBD1 | TRBV12-3/TRBV12-4 | TGTGCCAGCAGTCTCAGGGGGCTTCAGCCCCAGCATTTT | CASSLRGLQPQHF
few | TRBJ2-3 | - | TRBV7-9 | TGTGCCAGCAGCCCCCCTGGTGGCGGGATGACAGATACGCAGTATTTT | CASSPPGGGMTDTQYF
few | TRBJ2-5 | - | TRBV5-4 | TGTGCCAGCAGTATCCCCGGGGTTAGCCAGGAGACCCAGTACTTC | CASSIPGVSQETQYF
- | TRBJ2-7 | TRBD2 | TRBV2 | TGTGCCAGCAGAATGACTAGCGGGAGCCCTTCCTACGAGCAGTACTTC | CASRMTSGSPSYEQYF
medium-sized | TRBJ1-1 | - | TRBV29-1 | TGCAGCGTTGTCTGGTATAGGGACACTGAAGCTTTCTTT | CSVVWYRDTEAFF
many | TRBJ2-1 | - | TRBV2 | TGTGCCAGCAGTGAAGAGACTAGGTTGAATGAGCAGTTCTTC | CASSEETRLNEQFF
- | TRBJ2-7 | TRBD1 | TRBV4-1 | TGCGCCAGCAGCCAATTTACGGGACAGGGATACGAGCAGTACTTC | CASSQFTGQGYEQYF
many | TRBJ2-3 | - | TRBV4-1 | TGCGCCAGCAGCCTCCAGCAGGGAGATACGCAGTATTTT | CASSLQQGDTQYF
- | TRBJ1-1 | TRBD1 | TRBV29-1 | TGCAGCGTCCGACAGGGGCTGAACACTGAAGCTTTCTTT | CSVRQGLNTEAFF
- | TRBJ2-3 | - | TRBV24-1 | TGTGCCACCAGTGATTTCGGGGGGCCTGACACAGATACGCAGTATTTT | CATSDFGGPDTDTQYF
many | TRBJ2-4 | - | TRBV7-9 | TGTGCCAGCAGCCCCCTGGAAGGGGCGAGCGACATTCAGTACTTC | CASSPLEGASDIQYF
few | TRBJ1-2 | - | TRBV7-8 | TGTGCCAGCAGCTTATTAGTGTCTGCGGGCTACACCTTC | CASSLLVSAGYTF
few | TRBJ1-2 | - | TRBV3-1 | TGTGCCAGCAGCCAAGCGGGGCCTCAAGACTATGGCTACACCTTC | CASSQAGPQDYGYTF
- | TRBJ1-2 | - | TRBV12-3/TRBV12-4 | TGTGCCAGCAGTTCACAGGGAGGAGGCTACACCTTC | CASSSQGGGYTF
- | TRBJ2-1 | TRBD1 | TRBV5-1 | TGCGCCAGCAGCTCTCGGGACAGGCCCCATGAGCAGTTCTTC | CASSSRDRPHEQFF
- | TRBJ2-5 | - | TRBV10-1 | TGCGCCAGCAGTGAAAGCAGGGCCCAAGAGACCCAGTACTTC | CASSESRAQETQYF
- | TRBJ2-7 | - | TRBV5-1 | TGCGCCAGCAGCTTGGGGGCCGGCTACGAGCAGTACTTC | CASSLGAGYEQYF
- | TRBJ1-2 | TRBD1 | TRBV10-3 | TGTGCCAGTCTACAGGGGGCGCGGAACTATGGCTACACCTTC | CASLQGARNYGYTF
few | TRBJ1-2 | - | TRBV20-1 | TGCAGTGCTAGTGATCCCCGGACTCTCTATGGCTACACCTTC | CSASDPRTLYGYTF
many | TRBJ1-1 | - | TRBV24-1 | TGTGCCACCAGTGATTTGCTGTGGGGACGTACTGAAGCTTTCTTT | CATSDLLWGRTEAFF
many | TRBJ1-5 | - | TRBV3-1 | TGTGCCAGCAGCCTTAAGTCCAATCAGCCCCAGCATTTT | CASSLKSNQPQHF
- | TRBJ2-1 | TRBD1 | TRBV7-2 | TGTGCCAGCAGCTTAAAAACGTCTGCTCGAGGGGGCGCATTTTACAATGAGCAGTTCTTC | CASSLKTSARGGAFYNEQFF
few | TRBJ2-3 | - | TRBV11-2 | TGTGCCAGCAGCTTAGCGCTGCTAGTGGATACGCAGTATTTT | CASSLALLVDTQYF
- | TRBJ1-1 | TRBD1 | TRBV2 | TGTGCCAGCAGCGGGGACAGGGGTGACATCAGCACTGAAGCTTTCTTT | CASSGDRGDISTEAFF
- | TRBJ2-5 | TRBD2 | TRBV3-1 | TGTGCCAGCAGCCAACCTAGCGGGAGTAAAGAGACCCAGTACTTC | CASSQPSGSKETQYF
medium-sized | TRBJ2-5 | TRBD2 | TRBV3-1 | TGTGCCAGCAGCCATCCGGCGGTAGGCGGGAGTTTGGAGACCCAGTACTTC | CASSHPAVGGSLETQYF